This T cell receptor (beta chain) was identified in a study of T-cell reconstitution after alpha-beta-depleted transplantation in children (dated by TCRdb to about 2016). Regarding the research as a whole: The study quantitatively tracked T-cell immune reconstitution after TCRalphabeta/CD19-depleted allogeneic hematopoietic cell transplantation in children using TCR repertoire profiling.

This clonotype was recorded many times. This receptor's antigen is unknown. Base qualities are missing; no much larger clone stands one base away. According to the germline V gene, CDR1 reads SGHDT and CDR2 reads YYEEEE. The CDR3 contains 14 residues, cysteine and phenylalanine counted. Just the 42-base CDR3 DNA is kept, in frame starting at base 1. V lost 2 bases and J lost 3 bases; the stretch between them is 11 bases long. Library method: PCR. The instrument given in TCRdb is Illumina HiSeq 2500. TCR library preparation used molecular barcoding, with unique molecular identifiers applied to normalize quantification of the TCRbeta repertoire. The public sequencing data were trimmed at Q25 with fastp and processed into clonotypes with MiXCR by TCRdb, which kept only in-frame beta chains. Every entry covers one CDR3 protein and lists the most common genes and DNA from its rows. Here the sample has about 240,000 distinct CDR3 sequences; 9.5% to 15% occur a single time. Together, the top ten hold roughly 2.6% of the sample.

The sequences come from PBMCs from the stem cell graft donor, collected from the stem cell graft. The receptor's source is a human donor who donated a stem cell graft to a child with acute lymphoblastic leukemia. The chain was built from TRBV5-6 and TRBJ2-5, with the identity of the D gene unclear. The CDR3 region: CASSLGPGKETQYF. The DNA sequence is TGTGCCAGCAGCTTAGGGCCTGGAAAAGAGACCCAGTACTTC.